These 9 T cell receptor beta chains came from one sample sequenced in a study of Tregs in tolerant kidney transplant recipients. The table came from immunoSEQ multiplex PCR; TCRdb's copy has only in-frame clones and leaves some out. The sample records around 52,000 clones, about four fifths being singletons. Source material: CD4+ T cells from blood. The receptor set was obtained from a human donor in good health.

The chain recombines TRBV5-5 with TRBJ2-3; D ambiguous. Germline V gene data show CDR1 as SGHKS and CDR2 as YYEKEE (reference sequence). With 3 bases removed from V and 6 bases from J, the gap between germline ends came to 5 bases. The CDR3 sequence is 11 residues long. The CDR3, as DNA: TGTGCCAGCAGCTCGGCCGATACGCAGTATTTT. This gives the protein CASSSADTQYF.

This chain connects TRBV9 to TRBJ1-3; D may be TRBD1 (5 bases). The V end lost 5 bases, the J end lost 0 bases, and 15 bases lay between the germline ends. The CDR3 totals 16 residues. CDR1 SGDLS and CDR2 YYNGEE come from the germline V gene. The CDR3 loop is CASSAQVGGSGNTIYF. The CDR3 DNA follows: TGTGCCAGCAGTGCCCAAGTGGGGGGCTCTGGAAACACCATATATTTT.

The rearrangement uses TRBV7-8 and TRBJ2-7; D gene unclear. CDR3 length: 15 residues. V lost 1 base and J 5 bases, leaving 15 bases between the germline ends. CDR1 is SGHVS, CDR2 FQNEAQ, per germline. The CDR3 DNA reads as TGTGCCAGCAGCTTAGGTGCCACGAATCCCCACGAGCAGTACTTC. This gives the protein CASSLGATNPHEQYF.

The chain is built from TRBV12-5 and TRBJ2-3, with D tentatively TRBD1 (5 bases). The CDR3 is made up of 16 amino acids. With 0 bases removed from V and 1 base from J, the gap between germline ends came to 11 bases. CDR1 is LGHNT and CDR2 is FRNRAP in the germline V gene. CDR3 sequence (DNA): TGTGCTAGTGGTTTGGTAATAGGGGTTGGCACAGATACGCAGTATTTT. It encodes CASGLVIGVGTDTQYF.

The V and J genes are TRBV29-1 and TRBJ1-2; unclear D gene. CDR1 SQVTM and CDR2 ANQGSEA come from the germline V gene. This CDR3 has 13 residues. Trimming left V 0 bases short and J 3 bases short, with 8 bases between. The CDR3 nucleotides are TGCAGCGTTGAAGAGAGAAAGGACTATGGCTACACCTTC. Translated: CSVEERKDYGYTF. Based on the CDR3 plus reference TRBV29-1 and TRBJ1-2, the full variable domain is SAVISQKPSRDICQRGTSLTIQCQVDSQVTMMFWYRQQPGQSLTLIATANQGSEATYESGFVIDKFPISRPNLTFSTLTVSNMSPEDSSIYLCSVEERKDYGYTFGSGTRLTVV.

This chain connects TRBV9 to TRBJ1-1, with 7 nucleotides matching TRBD1. The junction had 7 bases not matched to a gene; V was cut back by 0 bases and J by 2 bases. This CDR3 spans 16 amino acids. CDR1 and CDR2 from the germline V gene are SGDLS and YYNGEE. CDR3 protein: CASSVEGARSNTEAFF. In nucleotides, the CDR3 is TGTGCCAGCAGCGTAGAGGGGGCCCGTAGTAACACTGAAGCTTTCTTT.

In this sample, this clone turned up once. The chain recombines TRBV30 with TRBJ1-1, with D possibly being TRBD1 (5 bases). This CDR3 contains 13 residues. Trimming removed 0 bases from V and 6 bases from J, with 11 bases in between. Germline assignment: CDR1 GTSNPN and CDR2 SVGIG (reference sequence). DNA of the CDR3: TGTGCCTGGAGTGTGGGGCAATGGGCTGAAGCTTTCTTT. This sequence encodes CAWSVGQWAEAFF. Combining the CDR3 with reference TRBV30 and TRBJ1-1 gives the whole variable domain SQTIHQWPATLVQPVGSPLSLECTVEGTSNPNLYWYRQAAGRGLQLLFYSVGIGQISSEVPQNLSASRPQDRQFILSSKKLLLSDSGFYLCAWSVGQWAEAFFGQGTRLTVV.

The CDR3 sequence: CASSLPRLGGAGELFF. Here the CDR3 DNA reads TGTGCCAGCAGCTTGCCGCGACTAGGGGGGGCCGGGGAGCTGTTTTTT. The chain employs TRBV5-4 and TRBJ2-2; tentative D call: TRBD2 (7 bases). CDR3 size: 16 residues. V lost 1 base and J 6 bases, leaving 16 bases between the germline ends. Germline CDR1 and CDR2: SGHNT and YYREEE (reference sequence).

The chain has TRBV30 and TRBJ2-1; 8 bases are shared with TRBD1. Trimming removed 5 bases from V and 5 bases from J; junction bases left unmatched: 8. The CDR3 loop spans 14 amino acids. Germline CDR1 GTSNPN, CDR2 SVGIG (reference sequence). CDR3 sequence reads: CAWGQGGFDNEQFF. CDR3 bases: TGTGCCTGGGGACAGGGTGGTTTCGACAATGAGCAGTTCTTC.